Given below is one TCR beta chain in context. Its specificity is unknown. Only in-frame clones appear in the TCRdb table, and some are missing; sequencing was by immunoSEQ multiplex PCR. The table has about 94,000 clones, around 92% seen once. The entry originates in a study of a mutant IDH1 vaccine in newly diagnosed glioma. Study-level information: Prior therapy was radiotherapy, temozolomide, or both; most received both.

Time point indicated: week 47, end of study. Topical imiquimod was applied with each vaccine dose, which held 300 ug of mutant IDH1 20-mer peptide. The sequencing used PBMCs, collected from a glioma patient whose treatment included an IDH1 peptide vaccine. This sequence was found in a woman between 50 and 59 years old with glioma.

In DNA, the CDR3 is TGTGCCAGTAGTATATCGGGACATACTGATGAGCAGTTCTTC. Protein sequence: CASSISGHTDEQFF. This sequence joins TRBV19 and TRBJ2-1; TRBD1 is a possible D gene (6 bases). Germline lookup yields CDR1 LNHDA and CDR2 SQIVND (reference sequence). V gave up 2 bases and J gave up 8 bases, with 13 bases separating them. This CDR3 region has 14 residues.